This paragraph covers one TCR beta chain sequence. This clone was seen more than once but under ten times. Its specific antigen is unknown. There are no base qualities to consult, and no much larger clone falls within one base. Collaborating institutions collected whole blood in K2EDTA tubes following their own protocols. Collaborator samples were shipped for TCRbeta analysis as frozen whole blood, isolated PBMCs, or DNA extracted from either sample type. The entry originates in a study of blood T cell repertoires in COVID-19 (dated by TCRdb to the early 2020s). With regard to the full study: Collaborator samples came from the United States, Italy and Spain and covered acute and convalescent phases of COVID-19. Where available, HLA class I and class II types were obtained from metadata supplied by the sample provider rather than from assay-based typing. The dataset comprised deeply sampled blood TCRbeta repertoires from subjects exposed to, actively infected with, or recovered from COVID-19. The material from the prospective study consisted of cDNA or gDNA derived from T cells, B-cell-depleted T cells, or PBMCs. Sample metadata almost always included a de-identified subject ID, COVID-19 status, age in years and sex. Samples came from the ongoing ImmuneRACE study (first 160 participants) plus 1,254 subjects from 6 global collaborators. The repertoires were released in a freely available public database intended as a resource for research on the immune response to SARS-CoV-2.

The CDR3, cysteine through phenylalanine, is 15 amino acids long. Just CDR3 DNA is preserved here, 45 bases in frame from base 1. V lost 3 bases and J lost 2 bases; the stretch between them is 14 bases long. CDR1 and CDR2 are drawn from the germline V gene: MGHRA, YSYEKL. Study-wide findings and limitations: The amount of clinical and demographic metadata varied by source and participant and was provided uncurated.

TCRbeta CDR3 regions were amplified from genomic DNA by means of the immunoSEQ Assay, a bias-controlled multiplex PCR. Under the source paper's analysis protocol: Within the assay, amplification of reference gene primers was used to estimate how many nucleated cells each sample contained. To quantify the absolute abundance of each unique TCRbeta CDR3 rearrangement, sequence reads were collapsed and filtered. For each sample, productive Simpson clonality was calculated as the square root of Simpson's diversity index across productive rearrangements. The immuneACCESS repertoire file appears here via TCRdb, limited to in-frame rearrangements. These files lack a portion of the clones; in checked studies, under half of the deficit traces to unresolved V genes, and the cause of the others is not known. The V and J calls and clone size are taken from that table; D and trimming were inferred from the DNA. The sample table holds about 220,000 clones, of which 80% to 85% were seen once. About 2.1% of the sample goes to the ten largest clones.

The specimen sequenced was peripheral blood. The rearrangement joined TRBV4-1 to TRBJ2-7; TRBD1 is possibly the D segment (6 matching bases). This receptor was obtained from a woman aged 60-70 years with acute or convalescent COVID-19. The DNA sequence follows: TGCGCCAGCAGCCAGGACAGCGGAACTCCCTACGAGCAGTACTTC. The encoded protein is CASSQDSGTPYEQYF.